These 3 T cell receptor beta chains originate from one sample sequenced in a study of blood T cell repertoires in COVID-19. TCRdb's table, derived via immunoSEQ multiplex PCR, lists solely in-frame clones and lacks some. The table shows 120,000 to 150,000 clones, with 75% to 85% occurring only once. Specimen: peripheral blood. All receptors come from a woman in her forties or fifties with acute or convalescent COVID-19.

The V call is TRBV27, the J call TRBJ1-6; the D gene is possibly TRBD1 (6 bases). CDR1 MNHEY and CDR2 SMNVEV come from the germline V gene (reference sequence). CDR3 length: 19 amino acids. V dropped 2 bases and J dropped 6 bases, with 23 bases sitting between them. CDR3 in amino acids: CASSLKEPGVPGGNSPLHF. CDR3 DNA: TGTGCCAGCAGTTTAAAGGAACCAGGGGTTCCTGGGGGTAATTCACCCCTCCACTTT.

About this clone itself: Because the CDR3's place on the DNA is in doubt, the DNA is left out and the CDR3 is given as listed by TCRdb. The chain joins TRBV28 to TRBJ1-3; TRBD1 is the table's D call and was not checked against the DNA. Germline-derived CDR1 and CDR2 are MDHEN and SYDVKM. The length of the CDR3 is 15 amino acids, counting both ends. CDR3: CASSFLAGAGNTIYF.

This clone appeared a few times. CDR3 region: CASDNRGGTEAFF. The CDR3 DNA reads as TGTGCCAGCGACAACAGGGGGGGGACTGAAGCTTTCTTT. The V gene is TRBV2, the J gene TRBJ1-1, with 8 bases matching TRBD1. Germline-derived CDR1 and CDR2 are SNHLY and FYNNEI. This CDR3 spans 13 amino acids. The junction had 7 bases not matched to a gene; V was cut back by 8 bases and J by 5 bases.